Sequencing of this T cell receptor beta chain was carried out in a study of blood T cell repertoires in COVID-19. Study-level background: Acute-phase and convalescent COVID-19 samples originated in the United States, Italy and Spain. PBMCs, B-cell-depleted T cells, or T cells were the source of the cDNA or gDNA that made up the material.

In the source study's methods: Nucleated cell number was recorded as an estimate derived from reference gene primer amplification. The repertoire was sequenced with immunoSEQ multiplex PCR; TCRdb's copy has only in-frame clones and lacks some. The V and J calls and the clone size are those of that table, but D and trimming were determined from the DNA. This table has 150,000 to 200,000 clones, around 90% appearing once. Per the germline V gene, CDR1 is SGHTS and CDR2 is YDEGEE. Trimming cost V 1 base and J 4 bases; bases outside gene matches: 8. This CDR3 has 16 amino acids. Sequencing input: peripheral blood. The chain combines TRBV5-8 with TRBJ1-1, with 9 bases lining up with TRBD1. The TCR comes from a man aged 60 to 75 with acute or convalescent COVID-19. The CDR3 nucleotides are TGTGCCAGCAGCTTGAGGACAGGGGTGGGAAGCACTGAAGCTTTCTTT. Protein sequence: CASSLRTGVGSTEAFF.